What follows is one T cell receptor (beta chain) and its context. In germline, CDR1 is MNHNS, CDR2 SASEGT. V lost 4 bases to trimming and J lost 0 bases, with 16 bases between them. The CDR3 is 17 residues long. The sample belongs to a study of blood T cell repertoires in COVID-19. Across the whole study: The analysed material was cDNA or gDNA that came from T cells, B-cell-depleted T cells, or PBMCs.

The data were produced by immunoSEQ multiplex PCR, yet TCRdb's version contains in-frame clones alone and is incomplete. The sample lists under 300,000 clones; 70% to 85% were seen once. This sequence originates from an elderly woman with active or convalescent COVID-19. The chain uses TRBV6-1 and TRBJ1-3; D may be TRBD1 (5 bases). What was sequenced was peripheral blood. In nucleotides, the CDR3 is TGTGCCAGCAGTGTCGGCGGGGCTCCCCTCTCTGGAAACACCATATATTTT. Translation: CASSVGGAPLSGNTIYF.